Following are 25 T cell receptor beta chains from one sample sequenced in a study of identical twins. TCRdb processed the 5' RACE reads anew with MiXCR; each CDR3 protein has one entry. The data contain about 300,000 distinct CDR3 sequences, 10% to 15% of them singletons. This sample also appeared in a second study, on yellow fever vaccine responses in identical twins.

Sequencing input: CD8+ T cells sorted from blood. These receptors were taken from a woman younger than 30 in good health.

Comments on this clonotype: Sequence at one end of the junction differs from germline and may be a read error. The V and J genes are TRBV7-9 and TRBJ2-3, with 10 bases aligning to TRBD2. Germline loops: CDR1 SEHNR, CDR2 FQNEAQ (reference sequence). The CDR3 runs 17 residues. The CDR3 DNA reads TGTGCCAGCAGCGGACCAACAGCGGGAGGGCCATCAGATAGGCAGTATTTT. Its translation: CASSGPTAGGPSDRQYF.

J is TRBJ2-1 and V is TRBV5-6, with D tentatively TRBD2 (7 bases). With 3 bases removed from V and 6 bases from J, the gap between germline ends came to 19 bases. From germline, CDR1 is SGHDT and CDR2 YYEEEE. The CDR3 length is 16 residues. For the CDR3, the DNA is TGTGCCAGCAGCTGGGCCCTGGGGGGGGCCCCCAATGAGCAGTTCTTC. This sequence encodes CASSWALGGAPNEQFF.

This clonotype was picked up many times. The chain combines TRBV5-1 with TRBJ1-4; D remains ambiguous. V dropped 2 bases and J dropped 3 bases, with 5 bases sitting between them. Looked up from germline, CDR1 is SGHRS and CDR2 is YFSETQ. There are 13 residues in the CDR3. CDR3 region: CASSLRSNEKLFF. For the CDR3, the DNA is TGCGCCAGCAGCTTACGGTCTAATGAAAAACTGTTTTTT.

This clonotype has more than one count but fewer than ten. The rearrangement joins TRBV9 to TRBJ2-1, with 8 positions matching TRBD2. The germline V gene encodes CDR1 SGDLS and CDR2 YYNGEE. The CDR3 sequence is 14 residues long. V lost 3 bases, J lost 8 bases, and 7 bases stayed unmatched. In DNA, the CDR3 is TGTGCCAGCAGCGGAACGGGGGGGATCCATGAGCAGTTCTTC. Its translation is CASSGTGGIHEQFF.

CDR3 residues: CASSRLAGVWNEQFF. CDR3 sequence (DNA): TGTGCCAGCTCACGACTAGCGGGAGTCTGGAATGAGCAGTTCTTC. This chain uses TRBV18 with TRBJ2-1; 12 nucleotides agree with TRBD2. The CDR3 runs 15 residues. Germline V lookup: CDR1 KGHSH, CDR2 LQKENI. With V trimmed by 4 bases and J by 7 bases, 5 bases remained unmatched.

This clonotype was observed a handful of times. The gene calls are TRBV10-3 and TRBJ2-1; TRBD2 matches at 11 bases. This CDR3 is 19 amino acids long. Germline trimming cut 0 bases from V and 3 bases from J; bases unmatched to any gene: 10. Germline loops: CDR1 ENHRY, CDR2 SYGVKD. The CDR3 loop is CAISESGLAGGQSYNEQFF. The CDR3 DNA reads as TGTGCCATCAGTGAGTCGGGGCTAGCGGGGGGCCAAAGCTACAATGAGCAGTTCTTC.

This sequence joins TRBV20-1 and TRBJ2-7; 12 bases line up with TRBD2. The CDR3 is 17 amino acids. Trimming cost V 4 bases and J 3 bases; bases outside gene matches: 13. Per the germline V gene, CDR1 is DFQATT and CDR2 is SNEGSKA (reference sequence). The CDR3 reads CSATPPTSGSFLYEQYF. CDR3 bases: TGCAGTGCTACGCCCCCGACTAGCGGGAGCTTTCTCTACGAGCAGTACTTC.

This clonotype was seen more than once but under ten times. The chain combines TRBV15 with TRBJ2-1; 7 bases agree with TRBD1. From germline, CDR1 is LNHNV and CDR2 YYDKDF (reference sequence). The CDR3 spans 16 residues. Germline trimming cut 0 bases from V and 8 bases from J; bases unmatched to any gene: 10. CDR3 region: CATSRESQDRTDEQFF. CDR3 DNA sequence: TGTGCCACCAGCAGAGAAAGTCAGGACAGGACGGATGAGCAGTTCTTC.

This clonotype was picked up many times. The chain uses TRBV20-1 and TRBJ2-5, with D unclear. The CDR3 spans 13 residues. The germline V gene encodes CDR1 DFQATT and CDR2 SNEGSKA (reference sequence). Trimming pared 0 bases from V and 2 bases from J, leaving 7 bases between. CDR3 coding DNA: TGCAGTGCTAGAGACCGGTATCAAGAGACCCAGTACTTC. Protein sequence: CSARDRYQETQYF.

This clonotype appeared many times. This chain uses TRBV7-9 with TRBJ2-1; the D is unclear. The CDR3 is 17 residues long. Germline V gene data show CDR1 as SEHNR and CDR2 as FQNEAQ (reference sequence). V shed 5 bases and J shed 8 bases, with 25 bases lying between them. CDR3 region: CASSPPTQTPVRDEQFF. In nucleotides, the CDR3 is TGTGCCAGCAGCCCTCCGACACAGACCCCTGTTCGGGATGAGCAGTTCTTC.

The chain carries TRBV9 and TRBJ2-2; 11 bases agree with TRBD2. Looked up from germline, CDR1 is SGDLS and CDR2 is YYNGEE. V was pared by 0 bases and J by 3 bases, with 4 bases of the junction left unmatched. The CDR3 loop spans 17 amino acids. CDR3 coding DNA: TGTGCCAGCAGCGTAGAAGCTAGCGGGAGGTACACCGGGGAGCTGTTTTTT. It yields the protein CASSVEASGRYTGELFF.

This clonotype was found a few times. This CDR3 reads CASSPGLATGELFF. CDR3 coding DNA: TGTGCCAGCAGTCCGGGACTAGCAACCGGGGAGCTGTTTTTT. The rearrangement joins TRBV7-6 to TRBJ2-2; 9 bases fit TRBD2. The CDR3 totals 14 residues. V was clipped by 6 bases and J by 5 bases; unmatched bases: 4. Germline-derived CDR1 and CDR2 are SGHVS and FNYEAQ.

A few counts support this clonotype. This sequence joins TRBV6-1 and TRBJ1-4; D might be TRBD1 (5 bases). The CDR3 totals 14 residues. Looked up from germline, CDR1 is MNHNS and CDR2 is SASEGT. Trimming removed 4 bases from V and 5 bases from J, with 11 bases in between. CDR3 region: CASSAGWENEKLFF. CDR3 nucleotides: TGTGCCAGCAGTGCAGGGTGGGAAAATGAAAAACTGTTTTTT.

This chain's CDR3 is CASSVSGGHNEQFF. For the CDR3, the DNA is TGTGCCAGCAGCGTTAGCGGGGGGCACAATGAGCAGTTCTTC. J is TRBJ2-1 and V is TRBV7-9; TRBD2 matches at 10 bases. Germline values: CDR1 SEHNR, CDR2 FQNEAQ (reference sequence). This CDR3 is built from 14 residues. Germline trimming cut 5 bases from V and 5 bases from J; bases unmatched to any gene: 3.

This clonotype was observed a few times. The rearrangement links TRBV10-1 to TRBJ2-3; weak D call: TRBD1 (6 bases). Trimming removed 2 bases from V and 3 bases from J, with 15 bases in between. Germline lookup yields CDR1 WNHNN and CDR2 SYGVQD (reference sequence). This CDR3 has 16 amino acids. In DNA form, the CDR3 reads TGCGCCAGCAGTGAGACCACAGGGCTCTGGACAGATACGCAGTATTTT. This gives the protein CASSETTGLWTDTQYF.

The gene calls are TRBV28 and TRBJ2-3; either TRBD1 or TRBD2 may fit D (6 bases each). The germline gives CDR1 MDHEN, CDR2 SYDVKM. Trimming pared 2 bases from V and 2 bases from J, leaving 14 bases between. CDR3 size: 16 residues. The CDR3: CASSLARDTNTDTQYF. The CDR3 DNA reads as TGTGCCAGCAGTTTAGCGCGGGACACAAACACAGATACGCAGTATTTT. The variable domain in full, with the rest retrieved from reference TRBV28 and TRBJ2-3, is DVKVTQSSRYLVKRTGEKVFLECVQDMDHENMFWYRQDPGLGLRLIYFSYDVKMKEKGDIPEGYSVSREKKERFSLILESASTNQTSMYLCASSLARDTNTDTQYFGPGTRLTVL.

The chain couples TRBV28 to TRBJ2-1, with TRBD1 matching over 10 bases. This CDR3 is 15 amino acids long. J was trimmed by 9 bases and V by 2 bases; bases with no gene match: 7. The germline V gene encodes CDR1 MDHEN and CDR2 SYDVKM. The CDR3 spells CASSLEGQGVAEQFF. In nucleotides, the CDR3 is TGTGCCAGCAGTTTAGAAGGACAGGGGGTCGCTGAGCAGTTCTTC.

This clonotype was counted a few times. The chain carries TRBV6-1 and TRBJ1-6; weak D call: TRBD1 (6 bases). This CDR3 is built from 14 residues. Trimming cost V 6 bases and J 7 bases, with 13 bases left between them. Germline V gene sequence: CDR1 MNHNS, CDR2 SASEGT. CDR3 sequence reads: CASRSDSYNSPLHF. Here the CDR3 DNA reads TGTGCCAGCAGATCGGACAGTTACAATTCACCCCTCCACTTT.

CDR3 coding DNA: TGTGCCAGCAGCCCAGACCCCGATACGCAGTATTTT. Encoded protein: CASSPDPDTQYF. The chain employs TRBV7-8 and TRBJ2-3; D unclear. Deletions cut 5 bases from V and 6 bases from J, with 9 bases between. CDR1 is SGHVS, CDR2 FQNEAQ, per germline. This CDR3 is 12 amino acids long. Full variable domain (outside the CDR3, taken from reference TRBV7-8 and TRBJ2-3): GAGVSQSPRYKVAKRGQDVALRCDPISGHVSLFWYQQALGQGPEFLTYFQNEAQLDKSGLPSDRFFAERPEGSVSTLKIQRTQQEDSAVYLCASSPDPDTQYFGPGTRLTVL.

V is TRBV28 and J is TRBJ1-1, with 9 bases fitting TRBD1. The J segment lost 3 bases and the V segment lost 5 bases, leaving 4 bases of the junction unmatched. Per the germline V gene, CDR1 is MDHEN and CDR2 is SYDVKM. This CDR3 is built from 14 residues. The CDR3 DNA reads as TGTGCCAGCAGTCGGACAGGGGTTCACACTGAAGCTTTCTTT. This sequence encodes CASSRTGVHTEAFF.

Worth noting for this clonotype: This may arise from a read error, as a much more abundant clone is one base away. The chain uses TRBV7-9 and TRBJ2-7; 9 bases are a match to TRBD1. CDR1 and CDR2 (germline): SEHNR, FQNEAQ (reference sequence). The CDR3 sequence is 14 residues long. V lost 5 bases to trimming and J lost 4 bases; unmatched junction nucleotides: 6. This chain's CDR3 is CASSAGTGIYEQYF. CDR3 DNA sequence: TGTGCCAGCAGCGCCGGGACAGGGATTTACGAGCAGTACTTC.

This sequence joins TRBV28 and TRBJ2-5; 10 bases line up with TRBD2. The CDR3 extends over 16 amino acids. J gave up 5 bases and V 8 bases, and 14 bases lay outside the gene matches. The germline gives CDR1 MDHEN, CDR2 SYDVKM. In nucleotides, the CDR3 is TGTGCCAGCTACGAACCTAGCGGGAGTATGTCGGAGACCCAGTACTTC. Its translation: CASYEPSGSMSETQYF.

The V gene is TRBV12-3 or TRBV12-4, the J gene TRBJ2-2; perhaps D is TRBD1 or TRBD2 (6 bases each). Trimming pared 7 bases from V and 0 bases from J, leaving 21 bases between. This CDR3 contains 18 residues. The CDR3 DNA sequence: TGTGCCAGCACCCCACCTGCGGGACAAACCCCGAACACCGGGGAGCTGTTTTTT. Protein sequence: CASTPPAGQTPNTGELFF.

This clonotype was counted at least ten times. V and J are TRBV29-1 and TRBJ2-1, with TRBD1 identical over 9 bases. The V gene end was trimmed by 6 bases and the J gene end by 8 bases; junction bases not matched to a gene: 8. The CDR3 consists of 13 residues. The germline gives CDR1 SQVTM, CDR2 ANQGSEA. The CDR3 nucleotides read TGCAGCGTAGGACAGGGGACTTTGTATGAGCAGTTCTTC. This translates into CSVGQGTLYEQFF.

This chain uses TRBV28 with TRBJ2-1; 13 positions match TRBD2. After removal of 5 bases from V and 5 bases from J, the junction contained 9 bases not matched to a gene. The germline CDR1 and CDR2 sequences are MDHEN and SYDVKM. The CDR3 has 17 residues. The CDR3 spells CASSPRTSGSLHNEQFF. CDR3 nucleotide sequence: TGTGCCAGCAGTCCGCGGACTAGCGGGAGCCTCCACAATGAGCAGTTCTTC.